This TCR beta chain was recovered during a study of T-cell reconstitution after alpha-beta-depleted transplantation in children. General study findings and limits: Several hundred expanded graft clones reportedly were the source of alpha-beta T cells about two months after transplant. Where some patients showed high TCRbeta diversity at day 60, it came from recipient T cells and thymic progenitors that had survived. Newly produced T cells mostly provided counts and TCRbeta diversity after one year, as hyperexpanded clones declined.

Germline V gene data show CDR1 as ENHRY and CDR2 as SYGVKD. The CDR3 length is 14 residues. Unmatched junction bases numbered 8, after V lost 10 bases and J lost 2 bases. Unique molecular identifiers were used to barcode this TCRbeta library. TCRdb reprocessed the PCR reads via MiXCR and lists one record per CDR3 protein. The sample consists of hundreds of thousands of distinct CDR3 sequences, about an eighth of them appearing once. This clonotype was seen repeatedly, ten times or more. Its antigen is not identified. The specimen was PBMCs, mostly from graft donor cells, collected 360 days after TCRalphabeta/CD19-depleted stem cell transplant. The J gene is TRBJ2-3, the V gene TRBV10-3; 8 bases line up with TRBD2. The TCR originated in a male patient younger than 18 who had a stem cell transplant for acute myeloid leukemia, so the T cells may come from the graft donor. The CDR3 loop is CATSSGGDTDTQYF. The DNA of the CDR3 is TGTGCCACCTCAAGCGGGGGAGACACAGATACGCAGTATTTT.